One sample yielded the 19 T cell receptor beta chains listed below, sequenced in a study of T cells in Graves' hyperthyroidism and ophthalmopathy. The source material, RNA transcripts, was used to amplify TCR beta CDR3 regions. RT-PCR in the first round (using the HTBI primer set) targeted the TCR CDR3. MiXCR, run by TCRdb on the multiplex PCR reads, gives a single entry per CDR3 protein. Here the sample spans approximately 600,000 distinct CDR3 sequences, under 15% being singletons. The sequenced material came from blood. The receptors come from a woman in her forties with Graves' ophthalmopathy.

The CDR3 nucleotides read TGTGCCAGCAGTTACCCCCGGTCAGGGGGGGGGGTTGAAGCTTTCTTT. Translated: CASSYPRSGGGVEAFF. This chain joins TRBV6-5 and TRBJ1-1, with 7 bases fitting TRBD1. Trimming took 2 bases from V and 7 from J; bases not matched to a gene: 13. The CDR3 runs to 16 residues. CDR1 and CDR2 from the germline V gene are MNHEY and SVGAGI.

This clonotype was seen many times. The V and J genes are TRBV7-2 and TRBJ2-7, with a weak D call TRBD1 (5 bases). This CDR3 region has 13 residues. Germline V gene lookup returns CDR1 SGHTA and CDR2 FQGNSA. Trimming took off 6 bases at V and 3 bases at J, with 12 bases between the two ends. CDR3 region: CASSDSLFYEQYF. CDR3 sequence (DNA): TGTGCCAGCAGTGACAGCCTCTTCTACGAGCAGTACTTC.

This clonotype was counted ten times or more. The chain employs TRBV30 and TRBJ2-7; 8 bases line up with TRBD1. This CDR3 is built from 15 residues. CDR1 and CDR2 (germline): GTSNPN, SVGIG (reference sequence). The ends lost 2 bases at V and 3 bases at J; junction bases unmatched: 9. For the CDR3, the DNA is TGTGCCTGGAGTAACGGACAGGGAAGCGGCTACGAGCAGTACTTC. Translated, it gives CAWSNGQGSGYEQYF.

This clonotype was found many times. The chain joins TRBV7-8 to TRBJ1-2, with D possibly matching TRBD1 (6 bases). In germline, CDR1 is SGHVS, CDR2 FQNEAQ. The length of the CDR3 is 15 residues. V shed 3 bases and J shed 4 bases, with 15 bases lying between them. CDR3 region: CASSFSTGISYGYTF. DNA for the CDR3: TGTGCCAGCAGCTTCTCGACAGGAATTTCCTATGGCTACACCTTC.

In nucleotides, the CDR3 is TGTGCCAGCAGTTTCGGACCACTCTATGGCTACACCTTC. This translates into CASSFGPLYGYTF. The genes are TRBV12-3 or TRBV12-4 and TRBJ1-2; D unclear. Trimming took 3 bases from V and 4 from J, leaving 9 bases between them. CDR3 length equals 13 residues.

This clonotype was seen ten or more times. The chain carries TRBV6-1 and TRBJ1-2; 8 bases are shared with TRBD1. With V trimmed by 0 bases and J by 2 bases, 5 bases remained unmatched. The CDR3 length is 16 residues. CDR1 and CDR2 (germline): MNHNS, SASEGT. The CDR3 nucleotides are TGTGCCAGCAGTGAAGCGCACGGACAGGGAAACTATGGCTACACCTTC. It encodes CASSEAHGQGNYGYTF.

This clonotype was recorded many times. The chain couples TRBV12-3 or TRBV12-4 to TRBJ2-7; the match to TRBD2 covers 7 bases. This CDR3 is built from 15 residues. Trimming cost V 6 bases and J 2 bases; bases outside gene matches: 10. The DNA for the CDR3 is TGTGCCAGCAGGCTAGCGGCCTTCCCTCCCTACGAGCAGTACTTC. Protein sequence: CASRLAAFPPYEQYF.

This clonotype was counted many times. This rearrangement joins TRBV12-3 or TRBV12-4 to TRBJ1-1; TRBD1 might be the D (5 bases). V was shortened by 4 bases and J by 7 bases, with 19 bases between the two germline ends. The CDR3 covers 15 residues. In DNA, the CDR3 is TGTGCCAGCAGTTCCCTCCAGGGCACCCGTCGTGAAGCTTTCTTT. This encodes CASSSLQGTRREAFF.

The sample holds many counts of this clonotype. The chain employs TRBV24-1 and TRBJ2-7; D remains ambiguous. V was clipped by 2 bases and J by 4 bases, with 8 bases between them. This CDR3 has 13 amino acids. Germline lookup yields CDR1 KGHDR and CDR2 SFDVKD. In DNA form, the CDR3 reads TGTGCCACCAGTGATTATATGGGTTACGAGCAGTACTTC. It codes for CATSDYMGYEQYF.

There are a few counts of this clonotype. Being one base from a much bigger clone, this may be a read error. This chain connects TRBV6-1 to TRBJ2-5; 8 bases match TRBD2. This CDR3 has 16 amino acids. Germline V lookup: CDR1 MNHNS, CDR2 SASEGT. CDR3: CASRELSGGAQGTQYF. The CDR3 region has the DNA TGTGCCAGCAGGGAGCTAAGCGGGGGTGCCCAAGGGACCCAGTACTTC.

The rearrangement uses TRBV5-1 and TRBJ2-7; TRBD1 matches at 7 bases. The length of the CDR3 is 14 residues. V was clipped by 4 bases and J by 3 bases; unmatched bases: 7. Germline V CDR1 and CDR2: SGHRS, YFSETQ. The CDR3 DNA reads TGCGCCAGCAGCGAAGGACAGGCCTTCTACGAGCAGTACTTC. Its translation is CASSEGQAFYEQYF. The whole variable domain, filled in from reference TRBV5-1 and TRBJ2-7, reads KAGVTQTPRYLIKTRGQQVTLSCSPISGHRSVSWYQQTPGQGLQFLFEYFSETQRNKGNFPGRFSGRQFSNSRSEMNVSTLELGDSALYLCASSEGQAFYEQYFGPGTRLTVT.

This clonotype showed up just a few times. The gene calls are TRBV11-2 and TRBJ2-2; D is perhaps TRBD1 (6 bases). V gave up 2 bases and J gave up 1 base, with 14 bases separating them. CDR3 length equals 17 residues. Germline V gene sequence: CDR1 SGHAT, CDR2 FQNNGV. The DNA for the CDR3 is TGTGCCAGCAGCTTACAGGGGACATCGATGAACACCGGGGAGCTGTTTTTT. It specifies CASSLQGTSMNTGELFF.

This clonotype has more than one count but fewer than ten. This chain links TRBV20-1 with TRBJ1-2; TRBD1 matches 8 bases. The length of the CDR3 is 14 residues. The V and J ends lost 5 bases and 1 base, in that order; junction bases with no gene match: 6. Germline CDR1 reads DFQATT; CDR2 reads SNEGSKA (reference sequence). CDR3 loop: CSARGDRINYGYTF. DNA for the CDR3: TGCAGTGCTCGGGGGGACAGGATTAACTATGGCTACACCTTC.

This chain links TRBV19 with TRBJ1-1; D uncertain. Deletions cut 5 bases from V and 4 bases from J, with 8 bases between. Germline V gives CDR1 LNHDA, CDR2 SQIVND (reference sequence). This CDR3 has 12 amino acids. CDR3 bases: TGTGCCAGTAGTCAACAGAGCACTGAAGCTTTCTTT. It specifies CASSQQSTEAFF.

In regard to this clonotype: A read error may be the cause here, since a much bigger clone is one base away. The CDR3 DNA sequence: TGTGCCAGCAGCACCGGGACAGGACAGGCCGAGCAGTACTTC. Encoded protein: CASSTGTGQAEQYF. This chain links TRBV6-1 with TRBJ2-7; 8 positions agree with TRBD1. Trimming cost V 6 bases and J 6 bases; bases outside gene matches: 10. Germline CDR1 reads MNHNS; CDR2 reads SASEGT. The CDR3 contains 14 residues.

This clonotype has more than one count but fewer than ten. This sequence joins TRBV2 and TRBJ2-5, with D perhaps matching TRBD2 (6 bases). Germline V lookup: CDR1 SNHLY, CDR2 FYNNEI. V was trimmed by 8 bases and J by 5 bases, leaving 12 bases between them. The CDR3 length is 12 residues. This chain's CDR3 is CASGGTGETQYF. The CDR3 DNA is TGTGCCAGCGGGGGGACGGGGGAGACCCAGTACTTC.

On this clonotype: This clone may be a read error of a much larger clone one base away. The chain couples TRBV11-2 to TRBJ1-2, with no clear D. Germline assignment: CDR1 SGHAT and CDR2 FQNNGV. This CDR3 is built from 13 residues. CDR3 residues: CASSRSRNYGCTF. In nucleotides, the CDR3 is TGTGCCAGCAGCCGAAGTAGGAACTATGGCTGCACCTTC.

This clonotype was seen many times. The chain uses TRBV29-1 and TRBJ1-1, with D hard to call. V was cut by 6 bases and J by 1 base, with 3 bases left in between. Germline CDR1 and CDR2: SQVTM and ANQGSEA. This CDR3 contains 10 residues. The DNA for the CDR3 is TGCAGCGTGGAGAACACTGAAGCTTTCTTT. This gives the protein CSVENTEAFF.

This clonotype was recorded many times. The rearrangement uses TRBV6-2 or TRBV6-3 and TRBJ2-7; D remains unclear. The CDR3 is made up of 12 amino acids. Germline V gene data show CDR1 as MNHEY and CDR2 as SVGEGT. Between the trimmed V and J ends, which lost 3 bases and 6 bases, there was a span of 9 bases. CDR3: CASSYGRSEQYF. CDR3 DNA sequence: TGTGCCAGCAGTTATGGCCGATCCGAGCAGTACTTC.